This T cell receptor beta chain was captured in a study of blood T cell repertoires in COVID-19. Produced via immunoSEQ multiplex PCR; TCRdb's table is partial and in-frame only. Of 300,000 to 400,000 clones in the sample, 80% to 90% were seen once. This clone has a handful of counts. Germline assignment: CDR1 SNHLY and CDR2 FYNNEI. This CDR3 region has 13 residues. Trimming cost V 8 bases and J 4 bases; bases outside gene matches: 7. This clonotype was obtained from a woman aged 45-65 years with COVID-19, enrolled during active disease. The sequencing sample was made of peripheral blood. This sequence joins TRBV2 and TRBJ2-5, with TRBD1 matching 7 bases. CDR3 region: CASVATGLETQYF. CDR3 DNA: TGTGCCAGCGTTGCGACAGGGCTAGAGACCCAGTACTTC.